The 10 T cell receptor beta chains below were found in one sample sequenced in a study of regulatory T cells in long-lasting Graves disease. The sample's time point: newly diagnosed GD, antithyroid drugs for less than 3 months. PBMC-derived RNA was used for the TCR library. Assembly of TCR beta libraries relied on iRepertoire HTBI primers together with Arm-PCR of CDR3 regions. Via MiXCR, TCRdb re-called the multiplex PCR reads, giving one row per CDR3 protein. The sample consists of about 540,000 distinct CDR3 sequences, approximately 13% of them appearing once. These data were likewise used in another study, on T cells in Graves' hyperthyroidism and ophthalmopathy.

The material was peripheral blood mononuclear cells (PBMCs), obtained at new diagnosis, from a patient treated with antithyroid drugs. These receptor sequences come from a man younger than 45 with Graves disease.

This clonotype was found many times. V gene TRBV27 combines with J gene TRBJ2-7; no definite D call. The germline V gene encodes CDR1 MNHEY and CDR2 SMNVEV (reference sequence). V was pared by 4 bases and J by 0 bases, with 7 bases between. CDR3 length: 13 amino acids. As DNA, the CDR3 is TGTGCCAGCAGTTACACGAGCTCCTACGAGCAGTACTTC. It is translated as CASSYTSSYEQYF.

There are many counts of this clonotype. The rearrangement uses TRBV5-1 and TRBJ2-2; D not certain. Germline V gives CDR1 SGHRS, CDR2 YFSETQ. The CDR3 is 13 residues long. The V and J ends lost 5 bases and 3 bases respectively, with 8 bases between them. The CDR3 bases are TGCGCCAGCAGGGGTTCGGACACCGGGGAGCTGTTTTTT. Residues: CASRGSDTGELFF. The full variable domain, rest sourced from reference TRBV5-1 and TRBJ2-2, is KAGVTQTPRYLIKTRGQQVTLSCSPISGHRSVSWYQQTPGQGLQFLFEYFSETQRNKGNFPGRFSGRQFSNSRSEMNVSTLELGDSALYLCASRGSDTGELFFGEGSRLTVL.

The sample holds many counts of this clonotype. The chain uses TRBV27 and TRBJ2-5, with 7 positions matching TRBD1. Germline V gene lookup returns CDR1 MNHEY and CDR2 SMNVEV (reference sequence). The CDR3 spans 14 residues. The V gene end was trimmed by 2 bases and the J gene end by 4 bases; junction bases not matched to a gene: 4. The CDR3, as DNA: TGTGCCAGCAGTTTAAAGACAGGGCGAGAGACCCAGTACTTC. As protein: CASSLKTGRETQYF.

This clonotype has only a few counts. The chain couples TRBV5-1 to TRBJ2-5, with TRBD2 matching 13 bases. The CDR3 has 15 amino acids. V lost 5 bases, J lost 5 bases, and 6 bases stayed unmatched. Germline CDR1 is SGHRS and CDR2 is YFSETQ. CDR3 nucleotide sequence: TGCGCCAGCAGAATTACTAGCGGGAGGGCGGAGACCCAGTACTTC. Protein sequence: CASRITSGRAETQYF.

The chain combines TRBV5-1 with TRBJ2-6; perhaps TRBD2 as D (5 bases). Trimming removed 4 bases from V and 0 bases from J, with 11 bases in between. The CDR3 spans 16 residues. CDR1 and CDR2 (germline): SGHRS, YFSETQ. CDR3 in amino acids: CASSAGSNSGANVLTF. The CDR3 nucleotides are TGCGCCAGCAGCGCGGGCTCTAACTCTGGGGCCAACGTCCTGACTTTC. The whole variable domain, remainder taken from reference TRBV5-1 and TRBJ2-6, is KAGVTQTPRYLIKTRGQQVTLSCSPISGHRSVSWYQQTPGQGLQFLFEYFSETQRNKGNFPGRFSGRQFSNSRSEMNVSTLELGDSALYLCASSAGSNSGANVLTFGAGSRLTVL.

This clonotype was seen a few times. This chain joins TRBV24-1 and TRBJ1-4; 9 positions match TRBD1. CDR3 length: 17 amino acids. With 4 bases clipped from V and 7 bases from J, the junction kept 12 bases outside the gene matches. Germline CDR1 and CDR2: KGHDR and SFDVKD. The CDR3 loop reads CATSDPGTGPLGEKLFF. The DNA of the CDR3 is TGTGCCACCAGTGACCCCGGGACAGGGCCACTAGGTGAAAAACTGTTTTTT.

This clonotype showed up many times. This chain joins TRBV6-1 and TRBJ1-1, with 11 bases lining up with TRBD1. V lost 7 bases to trimming and J lost 4 bases; unmatched junction nucleotides: 5. The CDR3 contains 14 residues. The germline V gene has CDR1 MNHNS and CDR2 SASEGT. The chain's CDR3 is CASTTGTGGTEAFF. CDR3 DNA: TGTGCCAGCACCACGGGGACAGGGGGCACTGAAGCTTTCTTT.

V and J are TRBV7-9 and TRBJ1-6; the D gene is possibly TRBD1 (6 bases). The CDR3 contains 15 residues. V was shortened by 0 bases and J by 8 bases, with 11 bases between the two germline ends. CDR1 SEHNR and CDR2 FQNEAQ come from the germline V gene (reference sequence). The CDR3 nucleotides read TGTGCCAGCAGCTTAGCTGGGACACAATATTCACCCCTCCACTTT. It specifies CASSLAGTQYSPLHF. The full variable domain, rest sourced from reference TRBV7-9 and TRBJ1-6, is DTGVSQNPRHKITKRGQNVTFRCDPISEHNRLYWYRQTLGQGPEFLTYFQNEAQLEKSRLLSDRFSAERPKGSFSTLEIQRTEQGDSAMYLCASSLAGTQYSPLHFGNGTRLTVT.

The V and J genes are TRBV4-2 and TRBJ1-5; D gene uncertain. Germline CDR1 is LGHNA and CDR2 is YNFKEQ. The CDR3 has 14 amino acids. Trimming took off 0 bases at V and 5 bases at J, with 8 bases between the two ends. CDR3 loop: CASSQDLRDQPQHF. CDR3 bases: TGTGCCAGCAGCCAAGATTTAAGGGATCAGCCCCAGCATTTT.

The V and J genes are TRBV20-1 and TRBJ2-1; 10 bases are a match to TRBD2. The CDR3 loop spans 15 amino acids. The V gene's germline CDR1 is DFQATT and CDR2 SNEGSKA (reference sequence). V shed 5 bases and J 3 bases; nucleotides not matched to a gene: 7. CDR3 DNA sequence: TGCAGTGCTCCCGGTTTAGCGGGAGGCTACAATGAGCAGTTCTTC. Its translation: CSAPGLAGGYNEQFF.